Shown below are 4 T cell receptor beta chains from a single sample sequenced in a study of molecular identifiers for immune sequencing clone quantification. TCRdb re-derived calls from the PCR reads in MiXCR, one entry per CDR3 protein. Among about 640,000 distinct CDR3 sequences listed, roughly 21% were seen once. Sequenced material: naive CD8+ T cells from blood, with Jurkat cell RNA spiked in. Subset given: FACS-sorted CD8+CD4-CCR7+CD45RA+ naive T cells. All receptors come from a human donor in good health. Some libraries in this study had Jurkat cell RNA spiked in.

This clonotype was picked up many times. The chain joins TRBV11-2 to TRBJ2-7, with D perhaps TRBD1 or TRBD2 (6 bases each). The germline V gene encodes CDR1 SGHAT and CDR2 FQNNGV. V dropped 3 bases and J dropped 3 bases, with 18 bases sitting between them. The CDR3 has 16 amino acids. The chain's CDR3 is CASSFGPGATYYEQYF. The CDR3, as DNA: TGTGCCAGCAGCTTTGGTCCGGGGGCCACGTACTACGAGCAGTACTTC.

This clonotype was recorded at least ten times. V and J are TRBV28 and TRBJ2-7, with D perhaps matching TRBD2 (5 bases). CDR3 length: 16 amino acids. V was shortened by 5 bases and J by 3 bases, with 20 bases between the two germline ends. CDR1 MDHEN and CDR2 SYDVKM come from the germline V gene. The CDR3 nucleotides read TGTGCCAGCAGTACTAGAAATGTACCCCCGAACTACGAGCAGTACTTC. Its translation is CASSTRNVPPNYEQYF.

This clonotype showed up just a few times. This chain's CDR3 is CASRQQPGQGSLTDTQYF. The CDR3, as DNA: TGTGCCAGCAGACAGCAACCGGGACAGGGGTCCCTCACAGATACGCAGTATTTT. This chain connects TRBV6-2 or TRBV6-3 to TRBJ2-3, with TRBD1 identical over 10 bases. Germline V gene lookup returns CDR1 MNHEY and CDR2 SVGEGT. The CDR3 contains 18 residues. The ends lost 6 bases at V and 2 bases at J; junction bases unmatched: 14.

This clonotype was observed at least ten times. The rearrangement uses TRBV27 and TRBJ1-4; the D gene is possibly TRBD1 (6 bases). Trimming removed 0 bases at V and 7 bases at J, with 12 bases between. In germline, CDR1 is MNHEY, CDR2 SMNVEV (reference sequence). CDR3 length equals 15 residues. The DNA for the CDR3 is TGTGCCAGCAGTTTATCGACAGGATCAGCTGAAAAACTGTTTTTT. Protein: CASSLSTGSAEKLFF.